The rows below give T cell receptor beta chains drawn from one sample of a study of cytomegalovirus exposure and HLA in healthy donors. Assay used: immunoSEQ multiplex PCR; TCRdb lists only in-frame clones, some missing. Of around 150,000 clones in the sample, roughly 75% were seen once. Sequencing was carried out using PBMCs. The origin of the receptors is a man younger than 40 in good health and CMV-seronegative. The CDR3 runs from the conserved cysteine through the conserved F or W. Rows give clone size only sometimes, using once, few, many, or a class for an expanded clone.

CDR3aa	j_gene	abundance	v_gene
CATSKDRGANQETQYF	TRBJ2-5	once	TRBV15
CASSPPGQETDYYGYTF	TRBJ1-2	.	TRBV7-9
CASSLAPGGFSYEQYF	TRBJ2-7	few	TRBV5-1
CASSVDTEAFF	TRBJ1-1	few	TRBV2
CASGGRDYGYTF	TRBJ1-2	.	TRBV5-5
CASSVTLALEQYF	TRBJ2-7	.	TRBV5-4
CATSRADRAYGYTF	TRBJ1-2	.	TRBV15
CASTISPRDGGGTDTQYF	TRBJ2-3	.	TRBV2
CASSAGQRTGELFF	TRBJ2-2	.	TRBV25-1
CASSRTDSNQPQHF	TRBJ1-5	.	TRBV2
CASSRTGENSPLHF	TRBJ1-6	.	TRBV5-1
CASSEGGSSLTEAFF	TRBJ1-1	once	TRBV7-6
CASSRDSKNIQYF	TRBJ2-4	once	TRBV5-1
CASSPLAASTDTQYF	TRBJ2-3	.	TRBV2
CASSLAGGDTEAFF	TRBJ1-1	.	TRBV13